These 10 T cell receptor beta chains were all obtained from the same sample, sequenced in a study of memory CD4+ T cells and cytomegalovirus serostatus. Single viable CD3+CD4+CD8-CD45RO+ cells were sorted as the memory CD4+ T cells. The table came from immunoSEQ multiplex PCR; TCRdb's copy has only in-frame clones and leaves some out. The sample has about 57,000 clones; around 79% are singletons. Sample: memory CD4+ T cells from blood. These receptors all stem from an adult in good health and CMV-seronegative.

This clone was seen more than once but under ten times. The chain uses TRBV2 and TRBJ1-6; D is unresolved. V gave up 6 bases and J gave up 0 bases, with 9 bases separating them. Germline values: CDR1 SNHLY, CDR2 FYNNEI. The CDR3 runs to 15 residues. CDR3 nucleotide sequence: TGTGCCAGCAGCCCAGATAGCTCCTATAATTCACCCCTCCACTTT. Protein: CASSPDSSYNSPLHF.

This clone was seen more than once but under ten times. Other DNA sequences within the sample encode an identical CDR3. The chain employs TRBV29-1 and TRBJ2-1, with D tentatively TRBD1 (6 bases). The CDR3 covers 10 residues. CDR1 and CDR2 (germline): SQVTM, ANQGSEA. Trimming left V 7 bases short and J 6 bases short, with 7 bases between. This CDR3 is CSGGGNEQFF. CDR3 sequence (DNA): TGCAGCGGAGGGGGCAATGAGCAGTTCTTC.

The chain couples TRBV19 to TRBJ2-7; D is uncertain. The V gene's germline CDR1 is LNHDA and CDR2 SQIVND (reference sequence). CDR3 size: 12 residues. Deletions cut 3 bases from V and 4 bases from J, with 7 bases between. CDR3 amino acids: CASSMVGYEQYF. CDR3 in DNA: TGTGCCAGTAGTATGGTAGGATACGAGCAGTACTTC.

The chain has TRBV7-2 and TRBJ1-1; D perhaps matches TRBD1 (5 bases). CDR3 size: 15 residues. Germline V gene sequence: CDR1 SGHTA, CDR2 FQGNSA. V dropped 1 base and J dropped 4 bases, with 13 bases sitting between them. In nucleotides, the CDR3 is TGTGCCAGCAGCTTAGTACGACGGGGCTCCACTGAAGCTTTCTTT. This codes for CASSLVRRGSTEAFF.

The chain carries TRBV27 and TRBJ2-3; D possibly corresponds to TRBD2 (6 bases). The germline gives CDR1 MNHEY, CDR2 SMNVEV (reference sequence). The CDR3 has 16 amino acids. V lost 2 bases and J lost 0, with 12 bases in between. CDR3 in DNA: TGTGCCAGCAGTTTAAAGGCGGGGAGCAGCACAGATACGCAGTATTTT. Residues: CASSLKAGSSTDTQYF.

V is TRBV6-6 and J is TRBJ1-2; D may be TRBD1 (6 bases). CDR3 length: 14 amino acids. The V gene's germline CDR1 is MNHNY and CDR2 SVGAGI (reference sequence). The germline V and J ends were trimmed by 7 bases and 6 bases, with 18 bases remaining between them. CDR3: CASNSGAVADGYTF. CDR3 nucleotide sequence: TGTGCCAGCAACTCGGGGGCCGTTGCGGATGGCTACACCTTC.

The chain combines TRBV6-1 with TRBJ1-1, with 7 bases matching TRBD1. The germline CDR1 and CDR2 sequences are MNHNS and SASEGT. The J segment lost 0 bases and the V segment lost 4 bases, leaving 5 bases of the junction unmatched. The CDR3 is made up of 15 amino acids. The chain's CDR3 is CASSVRDRMNTEAFF. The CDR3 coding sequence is TGTGCCAGCAGTGTCCGGGACAGAATGAACACTGAAGCTTTCTTT.

In nucleotides, the CDR3 is TGTGCCAGCAGCCCCCGTTGGGGGACCTATGGCTACACCTTC. Its protein product is CASSPRWGTYGYTF. V usage is TRBV6-1 and J usage is TRBJ1-2; D might be TRBD1 (5 bases). This CDR3 is built from 14 residues. V lost 6 bases, J lost 4 bases, and 15 bases lay in between. CDR1 is MNHNS, CDR2 SASEGT, per germline.

CDR3 bases: TGCGCCAGCAGCTTGGCCTTCCCCGTAGCGGGAGAAAGAGGAAATGAGCAGTTCTTC. Translated, it gives CASSLAFPVAGERGNEQFF. The chain couples TRBV5-1 to TRBJ2-1; 9 bases are a match to TRBD2. V dropped 0 bases and J dropped 7; count of bases not matched to a gene: 17. There are 19 residues in the CDR3. CDR1 and CDR2 from the germline V gene are SGHRS and YFSETQ.

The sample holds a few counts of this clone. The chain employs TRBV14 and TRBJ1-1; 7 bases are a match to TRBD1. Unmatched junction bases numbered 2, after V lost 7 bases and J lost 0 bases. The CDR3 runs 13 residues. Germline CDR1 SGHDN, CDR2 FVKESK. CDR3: CASKGQMNTEAFF. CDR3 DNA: TGTGCCAGCAAGGGACAGATGAACACTGAAGCTTTCTTT.